This passage covers 9 T cell receptor beta chains from one sample sequenced in a study of CD8 T cells in Susac syndrome. Random-hexamer reverse transcription was applied to roughly 0.45 to 1 ug RNA. Each CDR3 protein gets one entry after TCRdb re-called the immunoSEQ multiplex PCR reads with MiXCR. The data show about 300,000 distinct CDR3 sequences, 75% to 85% seen once. The specimen sequenced was CD8+ T cells from PBMCs. The receptor set was obtained from a human donor with multiple sclerosis.

This chain uses TRBV5-6 with TRBJ1-1; perhaps TRBD1 as D (6 bases). CDR3 length: 17 amino acids. Germline V CDR1 and CDR2: SGHDT, YYEEEE. V was pared by 4 bases and J by 1 base, with 20 bases between. This CDR3 reads CASSPGARGSRNTEAFF. The CDR3 DNA reads TGTGCCAGCAGCCCCGGGGCCAGGGGTAGTAGGAACACTGAAGCTTTCTTT.

The rearrangement uses TRBV20-1 and TRBJ2-7; TRBD1 agrees at 10 bases. Germline V gene sequence: CDR1 DFQATT, CDR2 SNEGSKA (reference sequence). The CDR3 has 15 residues. Trimming at V came to 3 bases and at J to 2 bases, leaving 7 bases not matched to a gene. CDR3 protein: CSASSTGGFAYEQYF. The CDR3 DNA is TGCAGTGCTAGCTCGACAGGGGGCTTCGCCTACGAGCAGTACTTC.

The chain is built from TRBV24-1 and TRBJ2-2; 8 bases map to TRBD2. V shed 4 bases and J 1 base; nucleotides not matched to a gene: 13. This CDR3 contains 19 residues. CDR1 and CDR2 from the germline V gene are KGHDR and SFDVKD. The CDR3 reads CATSDPTLADRKNTGELFF. For the CDR3, the DNA is TGTGCCACCAGTGACCCGACACTAGCGGACAGAAAGAACACCGGGGAGCTGTTTTTT.

The chain employs TRBV27 and TRBJ1-1; possibly TRBD1 for D (5 bases). V lost 6 bases, J lost 4 bases, and 15 bases lay in between. CDR3 length: 14 amino acids. Germline values: CDR1 MNHEY, CDR2 SMNVEV (reference sequence). The CDR3: CASSRLREITEAFF. CDR3 in DNA: TGTGCCAGCAGCAGACTCAGGGAGATCACTGAAGCTTTCTTT.

J is TRBJ1-1 and V is TRBV7-9; TRBD1 might be the D (6 bases). V lost 5 bases to trimming and J lost 0 bases, with 16 bases between them. Germline V gene data show CDR1 as SEHNR and CDR2 as FQNEAQ (reference sequence). The CDR3 extends over 16 amino acids. The CDR3 sequence is CASSRFRQALNTEAFF. DNA for the CDR3: TGTGCCAGCAGCCGCTTTCGACAGGCCTTGAACACTGAAGCTTTCTTT. The entire variable domain, with the rest obtained from reference TRBV7-9 and TRBJ1-1, is as follows: DTGVSQNPRHKITKRGQNVTFRCDPISEHNRLYWYRQTLGQGPEFLTYFQNEAQLEKSRLLSDRFSAERPKGSFSTLEIQRTEQGDSAMYLCASSRFRQALNTEAFFGQGTRLTVV.

The chain couples TRBV25-1 to TRBJ1-1; TRBD1 is a possible D gene (5 bases). With 3 bases removed from V and 4 bases from J, the gap between germline ends came to 9 bases. The CDR3 is 13 residues long. Per germline, CDR1 MGHDK and CDR2 SYGVNS. The CDR3 bases are TGTGCCAGCAGTGAGGGGGGGGGCACTGAAGCTTTCTTT. This translates into CASSEGGGTEAFF.

The CDR3 DNA follows: TGTGCCAGCAGCTTCTCGGACAGCCTTAACACTGAAGCTTTCTTT. Protein: CASSFSDSLNTEAFF. V gene TRBV7-9 combines with J gene TRBJ1-1; possible D gene TRBD1, 6 bases. The CDR3 totals 15 residues. The V end lost 3 bases, the J end lost 2 bases, and 13 bases lay between the germline ends. Germline V gene data show CDR1 as SEHNR and CDR2 as FQNEAQ (reference sequence).

V is TRBV29-1 and J is TRBJ1-2, with D possibly being TRBD1 (5 bases). Between the trimmed V and J ends, which lost 3 bases and 7 bases, there was a span of 21 bases. This CDR3 spans 15 amino acids. CDR1 is SQVTM and CDR2 is ANQGSEA in the germline V gene. The DNA for the CDR3 is TGCAGCGTTGATGTGCCCCTCCCGGCGGGGGGTGGCTACACCTTC. This encodes CSVDVPLPAGGGYTF.

The gene calls are TRBV7-9 and TRBJ1-1, with D possibly TRBD1 on 5 matching bases. The CDR3 has 15 amino acids. Germline CDR1 reads SEHNR; CDR2 reads FQNEAQ (reference sequence). V lost 3 bases and J lost 1, with 12 bases in between. The CDR3 is CASSLIRGANTEAFF. The CDR3 DNA follows: TGTGCCAGCAGCTTGATTCGGGGCGCGAACACTGAAGCTTTCTTT.